This T cell receptor (beta chain) was identified during a study of CD8 T cells in Susac syndrome. The V gene lost 3 bases and the J gene lost 7 bases, with 18 bases spanning the gap. CDR1 is GTSNPN, CDR2 SVGIG, per germline (reference sequence). There are 14 residues in the CDR3. Reverse transcription of about 0.5 to 1 ug RNA was carried out with random hexamers. One entry per CDR3 protein results from TCRdb running MiXCR on the immunoSEQ multiplex PCR reads. In the table there are under 95,000 distinct CDR3 sequences, 85% to 95% of which are singletons. Sequenced material: CD4+ T cells from PBMCs. The receptor was derived from a human donor with Susac syndrome. This sequence joins TRBV30 and TRBJ1-1, with D possibly being TRBD1 (5 bases). CDR3 bases: TGTGCCTGGAGCGAAGACCCGATCCAGGGTGAAGCTTTCTTT. As protein: CAWSEDPIQGEAFF.